Listed here are 5 T cell receptor beta chains from one sample, sequenced in a study of cytomegalovirus exposure and HLA in healthy donors. With 60 Vbeta and 13 Jbeta primers, the PCR was carried out. The protocol was immunoSEQ multiplex PCR, while the TCRdb copy is restricted to in-frame clones and leaves out a portion. Recorded for this sample: over 200,000 clones. Specimen: PBMCs. Receptor source: a woman aged 25-40 years in good health and CMV-seropositive.

The chain is built from TRBV6-1 and TRBJ1-1; 9 nucleotides agree with TRBD1. The CDR3 length is 14 residues. Trimming took 2 bases from V and 11 from J; bases not matched to a gene: 9. The germline V gene encodes CDR1 MNHNS and CDR2 SASEGT. CDR3: CASSEMPGGTGAFF. The CDR3 region has the DNA TGTGCCAGCAGTGAAATGCCTGGGGGGACAGGGGCTTTCTTT.

DNA of the CDR3: TGCGCCAGCAGTGCTAGCACCGGGGAGCTGTTTTTT. It translates to CASSASTGELFF. V gene TRBV10-1 combines with J gene TRBJ2-2; D is unresolved. Between the trimmed V and J ends, which lost 4 bases and 4 bases, there was a span of 4 bases. The CDR3 runs to 12 residues. CDR1 and CDR2 from the germline V gene are WNHNN and SYGVQD (reference sequence).

The rearrangement joins TRBV6-1 to TRBJ1-4, with D maybe TRBD1 (5 bases). V lost 5 bases to trimming and J lost 5 bases, with 15 bases between them. The V gene's germline CDR1 is MNHNS and CDR2 SASEGT. This CDR3 spans 15 amino acids. The CDR3 DNA sequence: TGTGCCAGCAGTCCCGATGGGGGGTTCAATGAAAAACTGTTTTTT. Protein sequence: CASSPDGGFNEKLFF.

This rearrangement joins TRBV5-1 to TRBJ2-3, with a possible D match to TRBD1 (6 bases). The germline gives CDR1 SGHRS, CDR2 YFSETQ. With 6 bases removed from V and 2 bases from J, the gap between germline ends came to 13 bases. The CDR3 spans 14 residues. The CDR3 reads CASKAAGDTDTQYF. CDR3 coding DNA: TGCGCCAGCAAAGCGGCAGGGGACACAGATACGCAGTATTTT.

The chain combines TRBV7-9 with TRBJ2-1; 10 bases map to TRBD2. CDR1 is SEHNR and CDR2 is FQNEAQ in the germline V gene (reference sequence). The junction had 9 bases not matched to a gene; V was cut back by 1 base and J by 3 bases. The CDR3 has 18 residues. CDR3 region: CASSLGSGRALYYNEQFF. CDR3 coding DNA: TGTGCCAGCAGCTTAGGCAGCGGGAGGGCCTTATACTACAATGAGCAGTTCTTC.